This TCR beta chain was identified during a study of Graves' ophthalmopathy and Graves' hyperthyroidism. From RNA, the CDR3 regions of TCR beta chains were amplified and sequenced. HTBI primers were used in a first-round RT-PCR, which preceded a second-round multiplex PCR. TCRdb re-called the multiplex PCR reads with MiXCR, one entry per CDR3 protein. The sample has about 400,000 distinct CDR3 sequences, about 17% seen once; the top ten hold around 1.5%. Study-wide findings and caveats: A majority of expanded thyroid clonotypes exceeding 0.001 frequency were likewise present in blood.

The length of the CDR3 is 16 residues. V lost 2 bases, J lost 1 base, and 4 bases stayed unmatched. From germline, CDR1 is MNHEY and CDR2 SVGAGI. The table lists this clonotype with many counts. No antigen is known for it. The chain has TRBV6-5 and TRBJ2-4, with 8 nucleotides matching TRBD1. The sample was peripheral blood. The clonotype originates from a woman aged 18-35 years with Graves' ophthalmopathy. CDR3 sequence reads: CASSYRQGIAKNIQYF. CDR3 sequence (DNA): TGTGCCAGCAGTTACCGACAGGGGATCGCCAAAAACATTCAGTACTTC.